The 11 T cell receptor beta chains below come from one sample, sequenced in a study of PD-1 blockade in mismatch repair-deficient tumors. The data were produced by immunoSEQ multiplex PCR, yet TCRdb's version contains in-frame clones alone and is incomplete. The data contain approximately 100,000 clones, 82% of them singletons. The sample consisted of peripheral blood, taken less than 37 weeks after starting pembrolizumab. These receptors all stem from an adult with mismatch repair-deficient cancer.

The chain is built from TRBV7-6 and TRBJ2-7, with TRBD2 matching 13 bases. The J segment lost 0 bases and the V segment lost 4 bases, leaving 3 bases of the junction unmatched. The germline gives CDR1 SGHVS, CDR2 FNYEAQ. The CDR3 covers 16 residues. Written as DNA, the CDR3 is TGTGCCAGCAGCTCAGGACTAGCGGGAGCCTCCTACGAGCAGTACTTC. Protein product: CASSSGLAGASYEQYF.

This chain joins TRBV12-5 and TRBJ2-1, with 8 bases identical to TRBD1. CDR1 and CDR2 (germline): LGHNT, FRNRAP. The CDR3 is 15 amino acids. Trimming removed 6 bases from V and 8 bases from J; junction bases left unmatched: 12. CDR3 in DNA: TGTGCTAGTGGCCCCTTCGACAGGGGCATGGATGAGCAGTTCTTC. It codes for CASGPFDRGMDEQFF. Combining the CDR3 with reference TRBV12-5 and TRBJ2-1 gives the whole variable domain DARVTQTPRHKVTEMGQEVTMRCQPILGHNTVFWYRQTMMQGLELLAYFRNRAPLDDSGMPKDRFSAEMPDATLATLKIQPSEPRDSAVYFCASGPFDRGMDEQFFGPGTRLTVL.

V usage is TRBV11-1 and J usage is TRBJ2-5; D perhaps matches TRBD1 (6 bases). Germline V gene sequence: CDR1 SGHAT, CDR2 FQDESV (reference sequence). This CDR3 has 13 amino acids. V lost 6 bases and J lost 9, with 17 bases in between. The CDR3 sequence: CASSQGPDQPQYF. Here the CDR3 DNA reads TGTGCCAGCAGTCAGGGGCCGGATCAGCCCCAGTACTTC. Full variable domain (rest looked up from reference TRBV11-1 and TRBJ2-5): EAEVAQSPRYKITEKSQAVAFWCDPISGHATLYWYRQILGQGPELLVQFQDESVVDDSQLPKDRFSAERLKGVDSTLKIQPAELGDSAMYLCASSQGPDQPQYFGPGTRLLVL.

This clone was counted a few times. This chain links TRBV6-5 with TRBJ1-2; a possible D gene is TRBD1 (5 bases). CDR1 is MNHEY, CDR2 SVGAGI, per germline. Trimming cost V 8 bases and J 4 bases, with 11 bases left between them. The length of the CDR3 is 12 residues. The CDR3 DNA follows: TGTGCCAGCGGGGGACCGTCCTATGGCTACACCTTC. It codes for CASGGPSYGYTF.

The V call is TRBV15, the J call TRBJ2-4, with TRBD1 matching 9 bases. Looked up from germline, CDR1 is LNHNV and CDR2 is YYDKDF (reference sequence). Trimming at V came to 2 bases and at J to 5 bases, leaving 7 bases not matched to a gene. The CDR3 spans 16 residues. This CDR3 reads CATSRRSGTGQNIQYF. DNA of the CDR3: TGTGCCACCAGCAGACGCTCCGGGACAGGGCAAAACATTCAGTACTTC.

The chain carries TRBV27 and TRBJ2-7; 8 bases line up with TRBD2. The CDR3 is 14 residues long. Germline V gene lookup returns CDR1 MNHEY and CDR2 SMNVEV (reference sequence). Germline trimming cut 4 bases from V and 3 bases from J; bases unmatched to any gene: 5. The DNA for the CDR3 is TGTGCCAGCAGTTATTCTAGCGGGTACTACGAGCAGTACTTC. Protein: CASSYSSGYYEQYF.

The J gene is TRBJ1-1, the V gene TRBV28, with 10 bases aligning to TRBD1. CDR3 length: 19 residues. Trimming at V came to 6 bases and at J to 1 base, leaving 17 bases not matched to a gene. CDR1 and CDR2 (germline): MDHEN, SYDVKM. In DNA, the CDR3 is TGTGCCAGCAGCCTATTTATAATCCGGGACAGGGGTGGGAACACTGAAGCTTTCTTT. Encoded protein: CASSLFIIRDRGGNTEAFF.

The rearrangement links TRBV5-1 to TRBJ2-2, with 9 bases lining up with TRBD1. The V gene's germline CDR1 is SGHRS and CDR2 YFSETQ. This CDR3 has 14 residues. The V gene end was trimmed by 4 bases and the J gene end by 7 bases; junction bases not matched to a gene: 5. For the CDR3, the DNA is TGCGCCAGCAGCGTGGACAGGGGAGACGGGGAGCTGTTTTTT. Translation gives CASSVDRGDGELFF.

About this clone itself: Other DNA sequences in this specimen translate into the identical CDR3. The genes are TRBV30 and TRBJ2-1; TRBD1 might be the D (6 bases). Germline V gene lookup returns CDR1 GTSNPN and CDR2 SVGIG (reference sequence). The V end lost 3 bases, the J end lost 6 bases, and 9 bases lay between the germline ends. The CDR3 consists of 12 residues. The CDR3 coding sequence is TGTGCCTGGAGCCGACAGGTCAATGAGCAGTTCTTC. Translated: CAWSRQVNEQFF. Full variable domain (remainder filled in from reference TRBV30 and TRBJ2-1): SQTIHQWPATLVQPVGSPLSLECTVEGTSNPNLYWYRQAAGRGLQLLFYSVGIGQISSEVPQNLSASRPQDRQFILSSKKLLLSDSGFYLCAWSRQVNEQFFGPGTRLTVL.

The chain has TRBV4-1 and TRBJ2-7; possibly TRBD1 for D (6 bases). The CDR3 runs to 14 residues. The germline V and J ends were trimmed by 3 bases and 2 bases, with 11 bases remaining between them. Germline assignment: CDR1 MGHRA and CDR2 YSYEKL. CDR3 sequence reads: CASSHWTVPYEQYF. In DNA form, the CDR3 reads TGCGCCAGCAGCCATTGGACAGTACCCTACGAGCAGTACTTC.

This chain uses TRBV30 with TRBJ1-2; D remains ambiguous. There are 14 residues in the CDR3. Trimming shortened V by 2 bases and J by 8 bases, and 18 bases separated the two germline ends. From germline, CDR1 is GTSNPN and CDR2 SVGIG (reference sequence). The CDR3 DNA sequence: TGTGCCTGGAGTTTGGAAAGGGTTTCGACGGGCTACACCTTC. Its translation: CAWSLERVSTGYTF.